This section outlines one T cell receptor (beta chain) sequence together with its context. Its antigen remains unknown. Treatment given: oral pan-JAK inhibitor, 5-10 mg twice daily. Trimming left V 4 bases short and J 3 bases short, with 3 bases between. This CDR3 is built from 11 residues. Looked up from germline, CDR1 is SNHLY and CDR2 is FYNNEI. The data belong to a study of CD8+ T cells in alopecia areata. At the level of the study: Once tofacitinib had been taken for 6 to 18 months, 6 months off drug followed.

General study results and limits: Scalp sample data also include resident alphabeta T cells from normal skin. Links between baseline CD8+ expansion and response need larger treated cohorts. Compared with normal scalp, lesional scalp had higher clonality and more expanded CD8+ clones.

After isolation, RNA underwent reverse transcription to generate cDNA as the sequencing template. The assay was immunoSEQ multiplex PCR, and TCRdb's table has in-frame clones only and misses some. The repertoire holds around 290,000 clones, with more than 45% as singletons. The chain links TRBV2 to TRBJ1-1; D gene ambiguous. The origin of this receptor is a human donor with alopecia areata. The sequenced sample was CD4+ T cells sorted from blood, obtained at week 24, from a patient treated with tofacitinib. The CDR3 region is CASSAYTEAFF. The DNA for the CDR3 is TGTGCCAGCAGTGCTTACACTGAAGCTTTCTTT.